These 30 T cell receptor beta chains came from one sample sequenced in a study of T cell repertoires in ileal Crohn's disease. The sorted cells were lamina propria lymphocytes from surgical specimens, first isolated by density gradient. The repertoire was sequenced with immunoSEQ multiplex PCR; TCRdb's copy has only in-frame clones and lacks some. The sample yields several thousand clones, approximately 80% seen once. What was sequenced was CD4+ T cells sorted from the ileum. These receptors were collected from an adult with Crohn's disease.

The chain couples TRBV29-1 to TRBJ1-6; D remains unclear. V lost 0 bases and J lost 14, with 11 bases in between. The CDR3 contains 12 residues. Germline V CDR1 and CDR2: SQVTM, ANQGSEA. The CDR3 DNA reads TGCAGCGTTGAAGATGGGAGTGAGACCCTCCACTTT. Translation gives CSVEDGSETLHF.

The rearrangement links TRBV11-2 to TRBJ2-7; 10 bases align to TRBD1. Trimming took 1 base from V and 3 from J; bases not matched to a gene: 3. CDR3 length: 15 residues. Germline V lookup: CDR1 SGHAT, CDR2 FQNNGV. The CDR3 sequence is CASSLGGQGFYEQYF. CDR3 bases: TGTGCCAGCAGCTTAGGGGGACAGGGGTTCTACGAGCAGTACTTC.

The J gene is TRBJ2-7, the V gene TRBV11-3; D is perhaps TRBD1 (5 bases). CDR3 size: 14 residues. Germline V CDR1 and CDR2: SGHNT, YENEEA. V was trimmed by 6 bases and J by 7 bases, leaving 19 bases between them. Here the CDR3 DNA reads TGTGCCAGCAGTACGTCACAGGCACCCTTTGAGCAGTACTTC. This sequence encodes CASSTSQAPFEQYF.

The sample holds a few counts of this clone. V and J are TRBV7-2 and TRBJ1-2; 7 bases fit TRBD1. The ends lost 5 bases at V and 7 bases at J; junction bases unmatched: 4. The germline gives CDR1 SGHTA, CDR2 FQGNSA. The CDR3 length is 12 residues. CDR3 DNA: TGTGCCAGCAGCCCAACAGGGGCTGGCTACACCTTC. As protein: CASSPTGAGYTF. The complete variable domain, with remaining parts taken from reference TRBV7-2 and TRBJ1-2, reads GAGVSQSPSNKVTEKGKDVELRCDPISGHTALYWYRQSLGQGLEFLIYFQGNSAPDKSGLPSDRFSAERTGGSVSTLTIQRTQQEDSAVYLCASSPTGAGYTFGSGTRLTVV.

This chain uses TRBV5-1 with TRBJ2-3; TRBD1 agrees at 8 bases. CDR1 SGHRS and CDR2 YFSETQ come from the germline V gene. This CDR3 has 15 amino acids. Germline trimming cut 5 bases from V and 2 bases from J; bases unmatched to any gene: 7. CDR3 loop: CASRIQGATTDTQYF. CDR3 nucleotides: TGCGCCAGCAGAATCCAGGGGGCCACCACAGATACGCAGTATTTT.

J is TRBJ2-7 and V is TRBV12-2; TRBD1, the table's D call, was not compared with the DNA. TRBV12-2 is flagged as a pseudogene. The CDR3 covers 17 residues. The CDR3 DNA is TGTGCAAGTCGCCCGACAGTCGGCCTAATTGAAGGCTACGAGCAGTACTTC. This sequence encodes CASRPTVGLIEGYEQYF.

CDR3 sequence: CASSRDRFANTGELFF. CDR3 in DNA: TGTGCCAGCAGCCGAGACAGGTTCGCGAACACCGGGGAGCTGTTTTTT. The V call is TRBV7-3, the J call TRBJ2-2, with D possibly being TRBD1 (6 bases). The CDR3 consists of 16 residues. Trimming cost V 5 bases and J 0 bases, with 13 bases left between them. The V gene's germline CDR1 is SGHTA and CDR2 FQGTGA.

J is TRBJ1-2 and V is TRBV28; a weak D match, TRBD1 (5 bases). The CDR3 is 16 residues long. V was cut by 6 bases and J by 4 bases, with 21 bases left in between. Germline V CDR1 and CDR2: MDHEN, SYDVKM. The CDR3 reads CASSLDGGVSSYGYTF. DNA for the CDR3: TGTGCCAGCAGCTTGGACGGGGGAGTGAGTTCCTATGGCTACACCTTC.

The rearrangement uses TRBV18 and TRBJ1-3, with D uncertain. Germline V gene lookup returns CDR1 KGHSH and CDR2 LQKENI. V lost 0 bases, J lost 0 bases, and 9 bases lay in between. The CDR3 covers 16 residues. CDR3: CASSPPSASSGNTIYF. In DNA form, the CDR3 reads TGTGCCAGCTCACCACCCAGCGCTAGCTCTGGAAACACCATATATTTT.

This chain links TRBV28 with TRBJ2-1, with TRBD2 matching over 12 bases. This CDR3 spans 16 amino acids. J was trimmed by 3 bases and V by 6 bases; bases with no gene match: 6. CDR1 and CDR2 (germline): MDHEN, SYDVKM. The CDR3 bases are TGTGCCAGCAGCCCTTCTAGCGGGGGGGTCTACAATGAGCAGTTCTTC. Translated: CASSPSSGGVYNEQFF.

The J gene is TRBJ1-2, the V gene TRBV7-9; 7 bases are shared with TRBD1. The germline gives CDR1 SEHNR, CDR2 FQNEAQ (reference sequence). V was clipped by 3 bases and J by 4 bases; unmatched bases: 5. The CDR3 covers 14 residues. The CDR3 reads CASSLGQISYGYTF. CDR3 nucleotides: TGTGCCAGCAGCTTGGGACAGATATCCTATGGCTACACCTTC.

The CDR3 DNA is TGCGCCAGCAGCTTGGGGGGCCTCACAGATACGCAGTATTTT. This encodes CASSLGGLTDTQYF. The genes are TRBV5-1 and TRBJ2-3; possibly TRBD1 for D (5 bases). The V end lost 0 bases, the J end lost 2 bases, and 7 bases lay between the germline ends. The CDR3 length is 14 residues. CDR1 is SGHRS and CDR2 is YFSETQ in the germline V gene.

The chain carries TRBV11-2 and TRBJ2-3; TRBD2 is a possible D gene (5 bases). V shed 5 bases and J shed 2 bases, with 17 bases lying between them. The length of the CDR3 is 16 residues. The V gene's germline CDR1 is SGHAT and CDR2 FQNNGV. CDR3 coding DNA: TGTGCCAGCAGCCTCCTGACGGGATATTCCACAGATACGCAGTATTTT. This codes for CASSLLTGYSTDTQYF.

V usage is TRBV7-8 and J usage is TRBJ1-1; perhaps TRBD1 as D (5 bases). With 2 bases removed from V and 4 bases from J, the gap between germline ends came to 8 bases. Germline assignment: CDR1 SGHVS and CDR2 FQNEAQ. The CDR3 is made up of 13 amino acids. CDR3 nucleotide sequence: TGTGCCAGCAGCTTAAGGCAGGGCACTGAAGCTTTCTTT. Translation: CASSLRQGTEAFF.

The rearrangement links TRBV6-1 to TRBJ1-1; TRBD1 matches at 7 bases. CDR3 length: 14 amino acids. The germline V gene encodes CDR1 MNHNS and CDR2 SASEGT. V shed 4 bases and J 1 base; nucleotides not matched to a gene: 3. This chain's CDR3 is CASSAQGQNTEAFF. The CDR3 DNA is TGTGCCAGCAGTGCACAGGGGCAGAACACTGAAGCTTTCTTT.

The chain's CDR3 is CASSSTGDTALNTEAFF. The CDR3 DNA sequence: TGTGCCAGCAGCTCCACCGGCGATACAGCATTGAACACTGAAGCTTTCTTT. This chain links TRBV7-9 with TRBJ1-1; D not certain. Germline CDR1 SEHNR, CDR2 FQNEAQ (reference sequence). The CDR3 spans 17 residues. Deletions cut 4 bases from V and 0 bases from J, with 18 bases between.

The CDR3 DNA reads as TGTGCCAGCAGCTTGGCCATGGGTCAGGGTAATGAAAAACTGTTTTTT. It yields the protein CASSLAMGQGNEKLFF. The rearrangement links TRBV5-4 to TRBJ1-4; D possibly corresponds to TRBD1 (5 bases). The CDR3 spans 16 residues. The germline V and J ends were trimmed by 0 bases and 4 bases, with 13 bases remaining between them. Germline-derived CDR1 and CDR2 are SGHNT and YYREEE (reference sequence).

This chain connects TRBV27 to TRBJ2-3, with a possible D match to TRBD2 (6 bases). There are 14 residues in the CDR3. V lost 3 bases to trimming and J lost 3 bases, with 10 bases between them. Germline loops: CDR1 MNHEY, CDR2 SMNVEV (reference sequence). The CDR3 DNA follows: TGTGCCAGCAGTTTGCGGGGTACTACAGATACGCAGTATTTT. Its protein is CASSLRGTTDTQYF.

V gene TRBV6-1 combines with J gene TRBJ2-6; no clear D gene. There are 15 residues in the CDR3. Deletions cut 5 bases from V and 2 bases from J, with 10 bases between. Germline CDR1 reads MNHNS; CDR2 reads SASEGT. CDR3 in amino acids: CASSPQLTGANVLTF. CDR3 sequence (DNA): TGTGCCAGCAGTCCCCAGTTGACTGGGGCCAACGTCCTGACTTTC.

This rearrangement joins TRBV19 to TRBJ2-5; TRBD1 matches 8 bases. Germline-derived CDR1 and CDR2 are LNHDA and SQIVND (reference sequence). J gave up 3 bases and V 7 bases, and 10 bases lay outside the gene matches. There are 15 residues in the CDR3. For the CDR3, the DNA is TGTGCCAGTAAAGGGGGGCAGGGGGCAAAAGAGACCCAGTACTTC. Protein sequence: CASKGGQGAKETQYF.

Only one count was recorded for this clone. The CDR3 coding sequence is TGCGCCAGCAGCTTACAGAAGTTGACAGATACGCAGTATTTT. It translates to CASSLQKLTDTQYF. This rearrangement joins TRBV5-1 to TRBJ2-3; D is unclear. V lost 2 bases and J 3 bases, leaving 10 bases between the germline ends. CDR3 size: 14 residues. Looked up from germline, CDR1 is SGHRS and CDR2 is YFSETQ. Filled out from reference TRBV5-1 and TRBJ2-3, the complete variable domain reads KAGVTQTPRYLIKTRGQQVTLSCSPISGHRSVSWYQQTPGQGLQFLFEYFSETQRNKGNFPGRFSGRQFSNSRSEMNVSTLELGDSALYLCASSLQKLTDTQYFGPGTRLTVL.

This sequence joins TRBV6-6 and TRBJ2-2; D might be TRBD2 (5 bases). V lost 4 bases, J lost 1 base, and 7 bases lay in between. The germline V gene has CDR1 MNHNY and CDR2 SVGAGI (reference sequence). CDR3 length equals 14 residues. CDR3 coding DNA: TGTGCCAGCAGTTTGAGCGGGAACACCGGGGAGCTGTTTTTT. Translation gives CASSLSGNTGELFF.

The genes are TRBV27 and TRBJ1-1; possible D gene TRBD1, 5 bases. This CDR3 is built from 13 residues. Looked up from germline, CDR1 is MNHEY and CDR2 is SMNVEV (reference sequence). Trimming removed 5 bases at V and 4 bases at J, with 11 bases between. The CDR3 nucleotides are TGTGCCAGCAGTATCCGGAGGGGCACTGAAGCTTTCTTT. Translation: CASSIRRGTEAFF.

The CDR3 coding sequence is TGTGCCACCAGCAAGGGGGGGCGCAATCAGCCCCAGCATTTT. Protein: CATSKGGRNQPQHF. The rearrangement joins TRBV15 to TRBJ1-5; maybe TRBD1 (6 bases). V lost 4 bases, J lost 2 bases, and 9 bases lay in between. CDR3 length: 14 residues. CDR1 is LNHNV and CDR2 is YYDKDF in the germline V gene (reference sequence).

The V and J genes are TRBV11-1 and TRBJ1-2; D is perhaps TRBD1 (5 bases). The germline gives CDR1 SGHAT, CDR2 FQDESV (reference sequence). The CDR3 runs to 14 residues. V was pared by 5 bases and J by 5 bases, with 15 bases between. The DNA of the CDR3 is TGTGCCAGCAGCCGGATGGGGGGTAGTTATGGCTACACCTTC. Its translation: CASSRMGGSYGYTF.

The chain joins TRBV5-1 to TRBJ1-1; weak D call: TRBD1 (5 bases). Between the trimmed V and J ends, which lost 2 bases and 12 bases, there was a span of 17 bases. In germline, CDR1 is SGHRS, CDR2 YFSETQ. The CDR3 sequence is 13 residues long. CDR3 DNA: TGCGCCAGCAGCTTTGGGTTCGGGGGAGAAACTTTCTTT. Translation: CASSFGFGGETFF.

The chain employs TRBV19 and TRBJ1-2, with a weak D call TRBD1 (5 bases). Germline CDR1 is LNHDA and CDR2 is SQIVND (reference sequence). The CDR3 has 13 residues. V gave up 4 bases and J gave up 8 bases, with 14 bases separating them. DNA of the CDR3: TGTGCCAGTAGTACAGGGCTCAATGGAGGCTACACCTTC. The encoded protein is CASSTGLNGGYTF.

This chain connects TRBV21-1 to TRBJ2-7; no DNA check was done on the table's D call, TRBD2. TRBV21-1 is an annotated pseudogene. The CDR3 is made up of 16 amino acids. The CDR3 DNA is TGTGCCAGCAGCTCCCGACTAGCCGGCTCGGAATACGAGCAGTACTTC. Amino acid sequence: CASSSRLAGSEYEQYF.

The table lists this clone with a few counts. This chain links TRBV7-2 with TRBJ2-1, with D maybe TRBD2 (6 bases). The V gene lost 5 bases and the J gene lost 10 bases, with 15 bases spanning the gap. Germline V CDR1 and CDR2: SGHTA, FQGNSA. The CDR3 has 13 amino acids. The CDR3, as DNA: TGTGCCAGCAGCCCGTACGGAGGGCGAGAGCAGTTCTTC. The encoded protein is CASSPYGGREQFF. Combining the CDR3 with reference TRBV7-2 and TRBJ2-1 gives the whole variable domain GAGVSQSPSNKVTEKGKDVELRCDPISGHTALYWYRQSLGQGLEFLIYFQGNSAPDKSGLPSDRFSAERTGGSVSTLTIQRTQQEDSAVYLCASSPYGGREQFFGPGTRLTVL.

This clone has just a few counts. CDR3 amino acids: CASSEQRTGNEQYF. The CDR3 DNA reads as TGTGCCAGCAGTGAACAAAGGACAGGGAACGAGCAGTACTTC. This sequence joins TRBV2 and TRBJ2-7; 8 positions match TRBD1. The length of the CDR3 is 14 residues. Germline CDR1 is SNHLY and CDR2 is FYNNEI. J lost 5 bases, V lost 2 bases, and 5 bases had no gene match.